The T cell receptor (beta chain) under discussion was sequenced for a study of blood T cells in healthy people across ages. Alongside a J-beta primer mix, a sample-barcoded 5' primer served in a second PCR lasting about 6 to 11 cycles. TCRdb called the 5' RACE reads again in MiXCR, with one record for every CDR3 protein. The sample has 1.5 million to 2 million distinct CDR3 sequences; 28% are singletons. This clonotype was counted only a few times. Its antigen is unidentified. This CDR3 spans 12 amino acids. CDR1 is SQVTM and CDR2 is ANQGSEA in the germline V gene. V was clipped by 7 bases and J by 6 bases; unmatched bases: 9. Per-sample yields of isolated PBMCs were at least 6 million. Study-level findings and limits: TCR beta diversity correlated strongly with naive T cell percentage. Age advanced and TCR beta diversity per million T cells fell, roughly linearly. In the absence of known donor CMV status, changes in expanded clonotypes were possibly confounded.

The TCR originated in a woman aged 30 to 39 in good health. Specimen: blood. The rearrangement joins TRBV29-1 to TRBJ2-7; 7 bases are a match to TRBD1. The CDR3 coding sequence is TGCAGCGCCGCCCGGGACAGCACCGAGCAGTACTTC. The encoded protein is CSAARDSTEQYF.